This TCR beta chain was recovered during a study of regulatory T cells in long-lasting Graves disease. This sample's time point: newly diagnosed GD, antithyroid drugs for less than 3 months. Extracted RNA from PBMCs served as the source of the TCR library. CDR3 size: 13 residues. V was shortened by 0 bases and J by 4 bases, with 8 bases between the two germline ends. Germline CDR1 is GTSNPN and CDR2 is SVGIG (reference sequence). This clonotype was detected many times. The target antigen is unknown. General observations from the study: TRBV28, TRBJ1-2 and TRBJ2-5 were favored in persistent disease.

Combining iRepertoire HTBI primers with Arm-PCR of CDR3 regions, the authors built TCR beta libraries. TCRdb passed the multiplex PCR reads through MiXCR, listing each CDR3 protein once. Of about 540,000 distinct CDR3 sequences listed, approximately 15% are singletons. This sample also appeared in a second study, on T cells in Graves' hyperthyroidism and ophthalmopathy. That work adds: Primed by the HTBI set, a first-round RT-PCR was run on the TCR CDR3. Model predictions of ophthalmopathy came a median around 6.5 months before onset.

This receptor was identified in a man under 40 with Graves disease. The chain links TRBV30 to TRBJ2-3; D perhaps matches TRBD2 (5 bases). The source was peripheral blood mononuclear cells (PBMCs), collected at new diagnosis, from a patient treated with antithyroid drugs. CDR3 nucleotides: TGTGCCTGGAGTGTACTAGGATCAGATACGCAGTATTTT. Encoded protein: CAWSVLGSDTQYF. Together with reference TRBV30 and TRBJ2-3, the CDR3 gives the full variable domain: SQTIHQWPATLVQPVGSPLSLECTVEGTSNPNLYWYRQAAGRGLQLLFYSVGIGQISSEVPQNLSASRPQDRQFILSSKKLLLSDSGFYLCAWSVLGSDTQYFGPGTRLTVL.